This T cell receptor beta chain appears in the sequencing data of a study of naive and memory T cell subsets. This clonotype came up a few times. Its matching antigen is unknown. Both TRBC1 and TRBC2 were covered by a beta constant-region primer of two equimolar oligonucleotides. Ligated cDNA was amplified by four rounds of PCR with nested alpha and beta constant-region primers and SP2. TCRdb reanalysed the UMI-ligation and nested PCR reads using MiXCR and keeps one entry per CDR3 protein. The table has 150,000 or so distinct CDR3 sequences, approximately 24% seen once. In germline, CDR1 is SGDLS, CDR2 YYNGEE. The V and J ends lost 0 bases and 9 bases respectively, with 13 bases between them. CDR3 size: 14 residues. Study-level points and caveats: Possibly reflecting memory cells re-expressing CD45RA, a few larger clonotypes occurred in naive repertoires, especially CD8.

Sample: naive CD4+ T cells from blood. This chain links TRBV9 with TRBJ1-5; no definite D call. The sequence derives from a human donor in good health. The CDR3 nucleotides are TGTGCCAGCAGCGTAGGTGACGCGGCTCGGCCCCAGCATTTT. Translation gives CASSVGDAARPQHF.